These 30 T cell receptor beta chains came from one sample sequenced in a study of blood T cell repertoires in COVID-19. Produced via immunoSEQ multiplex PCR; TCRdb's table is partial and in-frame only. The top ten clones hold nearly 6% of a sample with under 200,000 clones, roughly 77% of them seen once. Material: peripheral blood. The receptors were gathered from a woman aged 40 to 50 with COVID-19, enrolled during active disease.

The chain recombines TRBV6-5 with TRBJ2-3, with D perhaps matching TRBD1 (6 bases). Germline lookup yields CDR1 MNHEY and CDR2 SVGAGI. V dropped 8 bases and J dropped 6 bases, with 12 bases sitting between them. This CDR3 has 12 residues. Here the CDR3 DNA reads TGTGCCAGCCCAGGGGACATCGATACGCAGTATTTT. Amino acids: CASPGDIDTQYF.

The genes are TRBV18 and TRBJ1-1; D is undetermined. Germline assignment: CDR1 KGHSH and CDR2 LQKENI. The ends were cut back, 2 bases at V and 4 bases at J, with 23 bases in the middle. The CDR3 has 18 amino acids. The CDR3 protein is CASSPAYFSQTPSTEAFF. The DNA of the CDR3 is TGTGCCAGCTCACCAGCGTACTTTTCGCAAACCCCGAGCACTGAAGCTTTCTTT.

The rearrangement uses TRBV4-2 and TRBJ2-1; TRBD2 matches 7 bases. This CDR3 comprises 17 residues. Germline CDR1 reads LGHNA; CDR2 reads YNFKEQ. J lost 4 bases, V lost 3 bases, and 12 bases had no gene match. The CDR3 bases are TGTGCCAGCAGCCATTTGGACCTCAGACTAGCATACAATGAGCAGTTCTTC. Translating it yields CASSHLDLRLAYNEQFF.

This clone appeared many times. Other nucleotide sequences from this sample produce the same CDR3. The V and J genes are TRBV28 and TRBJ2-7; 8 bases agree with TRBD2. The trim removed 1 base at V and 4 bases at J, leaving 6 bases unmatched. Germline CDR1 is MDHEN and CDR2 is SYDVKM. The CDR3 length is 15 residues. The CDR3 nucleotides read TGTGCCAGCAGTTTATACGGGGGGGCTAGGTACGAGCAGTACTTC. Translated, it gives CASSLYGGARYEQYF.

The J gene is TRBJ2-5, the V gene TRBV12-3 or TRBV12-4; D might be TRBD1 (6 bases). The CDR3 is 13 residues long. V was pared by 2 bases and J by 5 bases, with 9 bases between. The CDR3 region has the DNA TGTGCCAGCAGTTTAATGGGGGCCGAGACCCAGTACTTC. This encodes CASSLMGAETQYF.

This chain connects TRBV7-2 to TRBJ2-3, with 10 positions matching TRBD2. J gave up 6 bases and V 2 bases, and 8 bases lay outside the gene matches. The CDR3 is made up of 16 amino acids. Per the germline V gene, CDR1 is SGHTA and CDR2 is FQGNSA. CDR3 amino acids: CASSLNSGGAQDTQYF. As DNA, the CDR3 is TGTGCCAGCAGCTTAAACAGCGGGGGGGCCCAGGATACGCAGTATTTT.

The chain employs TRBV3-1 (or the pseudogene TRBV3-2) and TRBJ1-1, with TRBD1 identical over 8 bases. The germline gives CDR1 LGHDT, CDR2 YNNKEL (reference sequence). CDR3 length equals 16 residues. Germline trimming cut 1 base from V and 1 base from J; bases unmatched to any gene: 5. The CDR3 loop reads CASSQGTGGKNTEAFF. The CDR3, as DNA: TGTGCCAGCAGCCAAGGAACAGGGGGGAAGAACACTGAAGCTTTCTTT.

DNA for the CDR3: TGTGCCAGCAGCCAGGATAGCGGGACGAGCTCCTACGAGCAGTACTTC. Protein sequence: CASSQDSGTSSYEQYF. The V and J genes are TRBV4-2 and TRBJ2-7, with 8 positions matching TRBD2. The CDR3 spans 16 residues. Germline lookup yields CDR1 LGHNA and CDR2 YNFKEQ. The J segment lost 0 bases and the V segment lost 3 bases, leaving 7 bases of the junction unmatched.

Concerning this clone: A read error may explain this, as a much larger clone is one base away. This chain links TRBV19 with TRBJ2-7, with D hard to call. Germline loops: CDR1 LNHDA, CDR2 SQIVND (reference sequence). The CDR3 sequence is 11 residues long. Trimming left V 4 bases short and J 3 bases short, with 4 bases between. Here the CDR3 DNA reads TGTGCCAGTAGTACCGTCTACGAGCAGTACTTC. It translates to CASSTVYEQYF.

J is TRBJ2-1 and V is TRBV3-1 (or the pseudogene TRBV3-2); 7 nucleotides match TRBD2. Germline V gene lookup returns CDR1 LGHDT and CDR2 YNNKEL (reference sequence). The V and J ends lost 6 bases and 7 bases, in that order; junction bases with no gene match: 6. This CDR3 is 13 amino acids long. CDR3 region: CASSRTSFNEQFF. The CDR3 DNA is TGTGCCAGCAGTAGGACTAGTTTTAATGAGCAGTTCTTC.

This clone was counted once. This chain links TRBV10-3 with TRBJ2-1, with TRBD1 matching over 9 bases. Germline V lookup: CDR1 ENHRY, CDR2 SYGVKD. J was trimmed by 0 bases and V by 6 bases; bases with no gene match: 6. The CDR3 runs to 16 residues. The CDR3 reads CAIRATGGFSYNEQFF. In nucleotides, the CDR3 is TGTGCCATCAGGGCCACAGGGGGCTTCTCCTACAATGAGCAGTTCTTC.

V gene TRBV21-1 combines with J gene TRBJ2-3; the table's D call, TRBD1, has no DNA check behind it. TRBV21-1 is deemed a pseudogene. The CDR3 spans 17 residues. This CDR3 reads CASSKVGGQTFTDTQYF. The CDR3 DNA is TGTGCCAGCAGCAAGGTTGGAGGACAGACCTTCACAGATACGCAGTATTTT.

The rearrangement links TRBV5-5 to TRBJ2-6, with TRBD1 matching 9 bases. This CDR3 spans 17 amino acids. CDR1 is SGHKS and CDR2 is YYEKEE in the germline V gene (reference sequence). The ends lost 5 bases at V and 4 bases at J; junction bases unmatched: 10. The CDR3 DNA sequence: TGTGCCAGCAGTACCGGGACAGGGAGATCAGGGGCCAACGTCCTGACTTTC. Translated, it gives CASSTGTGRSGANVLTF.

This chain links TRBV3-1 (or the pseudogene TRBV3-2) with TRBJ2-2; D may be TRBD2 (5 bases). Germline CDR1 is LGHDT and CDR2 is YNNKEL (reference sequence). With 0 bases removed from V and 4 bases from J, the gap between germline ends came to 15 bases. This CDR3 comprises 17 residues. The CDR3 loop reads CASSQEGRGIITGELFF. CDR3 nucleotide sequence: TGTGCCAGCAGCCAAGAGGGTCGGGGAATCATCACCGGGGAGCTGTTTTTT.

This rearrangement joins TRBV27 to TRBJ2-2; D might be TRBD2 (5 bases). V lost 6 bases to trimming and J lost 4 bases, with 9 bases between them. The germline V gene encodes CDR1 MNHEY and CDR2 SMNVEV (reference sequence). The CDR3 sequence is 13 residues long. Here the CDR3 reads CASRELGTGELFF. The CDR3, as DNA: TGTGCCAGCAGAGAACTAGGCACCGGGGAGCTGTTTTTT.

The chain uses TRBV29-1 and TRBJ1-5, with 8 bases that match TRBD1. There are 13 residues in the CDR3. Germline CDR1 SQVTM, CDR2 ANQGSEA. V gave up 6 bases and J gave up 5 bases; unmatched junction bases: 6. The CDR3 coding sequence is TGCAGCGTCGTGGACAGGGCCGATCAGCCCCAGCATTTT. Encoded protein: CSVVDRADQPQHF.

The chain carries TRBV6-5 and TRBJ2-6; D remains ambiguous. V was trimmed by 8 bases and J by 0 bases, leaving 11 bases between them. CDR3 length: 15 residues. Germline CDR1 MNHEY, CDR2 SVGAGI. The CDR3 region is CASLLRFSGANVLTF. As DNA, the CDR3 is TGTGCCAGCCTCCTCAGGTTCTCTGGGGCCAACGTCCTGACTTTC.

This clone was seen repeatedly, ten times or more. The chain couples TRBV10-3 to TRBJ1-1, with 8 positions matching TRBD1. The CDR3 has 15 amino acids. Germline CDR1 and CDR2: ENHRY and SYGVKD. The V and J ends lost 4 bases and 7 bases, in that order; junction bases with no gene match: 11. The CDR3: CAISGQDRGRDEAFF. CDR3 coding DNA: TGTGCCATCAGTGGCCAAGACAGGGGACGGGATGAAGCTTTCTTT.

This clone has just a few counts. The chain joins TRBV5-8 to TRBJ1-2; no reliable D call. Trimming stripped 1 base from V and 5 bases from J, with 12 bases between. CDR3 length equals 14 residues. Germline V gene lookup returns CDR1 SGHTS and CDR2 YDEGEE. Written as DNA, the CDR3 is TGTGCCAGCAGCTTGTCACTGCCCGGTTATGGCTACACCTTC. It translates to CASSLSLPGYGYTF.

This chain connects TRBV3-1 (or the pseudogene TRBV3-2) to TRBJ1-1; tentative D call: TRBD1 (6 bases). V lost 3 bases, J lost 1 base, and 9 bases lay in between. Germline V gives CDR1 LGHDT, CDR2 YNNKEL (reference sequence). CDR3 length equals 14 residues. CDR3 region: CASSQLQGNTEAFF. As DNA, the CDR3 is TGTGCCAGCAGCCAGCTACAGGGGAACACTGAAGCTTTCTTT.

The V gene is TRBV10-3, the J gene TRBJ1-1; 8 bases are a match to TRBD1. The length of the CDR3 is 15 residues. J was trimmed by 1 base and V by 6 bases; bases with no gene match: 7. Germline V lookup: CDR1 ENHRY, CDR2 SYGVKD. The CDR3 region has the DNA TGTGCCATCAGCCGGGGGACAGGTCCGAACACTGAAGCTTTCTTT. Encoded protein: CAISRGTGPNTEAFF.

The chain joins TRBV6-5 to TRBJ1-5, with TRBD1 matching 7 bases. This CDR3 region has 13 residues. The V segment lost 7 bases and the J segment 7 bases; nucleotides outside the gene matches: 7. In germline, CDR1 is MNHEY, CDR2 SVGAGI. CDR3 coding DNA: TGTGCCAGCAACGAGGGGGCCGGACAGCCCCAGCATTTT. It translates to CASNEGAGQPQHF.

The sample holds one count of this clone. The chain employs TRBV19 and TRBJ2-3, with 10 bases fitting TRBD2. Trimming cost V 8 bases and J 6 bases; bases outside gene matches: 8. This CDR3 is built from 14 residues. The germline V gene has CDR1 LNHDA and CDR2 SQIVND (reference sequence). The CDR3 DNA sequence: TGTGCCAGTTCAACTAGCGGGGTCCTGGATACGCAGTATTTT. The encoded protein is CASSTSGVLDTQYF.

V is TRBV27 and J is TRBJ2-1, with D hard to call. Between the trimmed V and J ends, which lost 4 bases and 8 bases, there was a span of 15 bases. Per germline, CDR1 MNHEY and CDR2 SMNVEV (reference sequence). The CDR3 runs to 14 residues. Here the CDR3 DNA reads TGTGCCAGCAGTTCCTCGGGTCCTCTATATGAGCAGTTCTTC. Amino acids: CASSSSGPLYEQFF.

The chain carries TRBV5-5 and TRBJ2-3; 7 bases fit TRBD2. With V trimmed by 1 base and J by 1 base, 6 bases remained unmatched. Germline CDR1 and CDR2: SGHKS and YYEKEE (reference sequence). The CDR3 runs to 16 residues. DNA for the CDR3: TGTGCCAGCAGCTTGTTAGGGAGCGGGGGCACAGATACGCAGTATTTT. Its protein product is CASSLLGSGGTDTQYF.

The rearrangement joins TRBV30 to TRBJ2-7, with D possibly TRBD1 on 6 matching bases. The CDR3 runs 11 residues. V lost 5 bases and J 4 bases, leaving 9 bases between the germline ends. Per the germline V gene, CDR1 is GTSNPN and CDR2 is SVGIG (reference sequence). CDR3 protein: CAWEQGYEQYF. In DNA form, the CDR3 reads TGTGCCTGGGAACAGGGTTACGAGCAGTACTTC.

The gene calls are TRBV5-4 and TRBJ1-2; 9 bases line up with TRBD1. Trimming removed 0 bases from V and 6 bases from J; junction bases left unmatched: 9. The length of the CDR3 is 16 residues. Germline assignment: CDR1 SGHNT and CDR2 YYREEE (reference sequence). CDR3 region: CASSLALQGARDGYTF. The CDR3, as DNA: TGTGCCAGCAGCTTGGCCCTACAGGGGGCGCGGGATGGCTACACCTTC.

The genes are TRBV20-1 and TRBJ2-7; no clear D. The length of the CDR3 is 12 residues. The germline CDR1 and CDR2 sequences are DFQATT and SNEGSKA (reference sequence). Trimming pared 3 bases from V and 0 bases from J, leaving 6 bases between. Written as DNA, the CDR3 is TGCAGTGCTAGTCCGGGCTCCTACGAGCAGTACTTC. As protein: CSASPGSYEQYF.

V usage is TRBV12-5 and J usage is TRBJ1-1, with D hard to call. Trimming shortened V by 1 base and J by 5 bases, and 5 bases separated the two germline ends. This CDR3 is built from 12 residues. The germline V gene has CDR1 LGHNT and CDR2 FRNRAP. CDR3 amino acids: CASGLGETEAFF. For the CDR3, the DNA is TGTGCTAGTGGTTTGGGGGAGACTGAAGCTTTCTTT.

The chain uses TRBV7-3 and TRBJ2-5; 9 bases align to TRBD2. J was trimmed by 7 bases and V by 0 bases; bases with no gene match: 6. Germline CDR1 reads SGHTA; CDR2 reads FQGTGA. CDR3 length: 15 amino acids. DNA of the CDR3: TGTGCCAGCAGCTTAACCGCGGGAGGGAGGGTGACCCAGTACTTC. Translation gives CASSLTAGGRVTQYF.